The rows below give T cell receptor beta chains drawn from one sample of a study of cytomegalovirus exposure and HLA in healthy donors. TCRdb keeps only in-frame clones here, not all; method: immunoSEQ multiplex PCR. The repertoire holds around 150,000 clones, about 79% seen once, with around 6.6% in the top ten. The sample was PBMCs. Every receptor here comes from a man aged 45-60 years in good health and CMV-seropositive. Each CDR3 is given with its conserved first and last residue. The D gene is left open where the match is weak. A row's size may be missing; if present it is once, few, many or a size class.

>-|TRBJ2-3|TRBV5-1|-
TGCGCCAGCAGTCAAAATGGGGCGGACACAGATACGCAGTATTTT
CASSQNGADTDTQYF
>-|TRBJ1-4|TRBV2|once
TGTGCCAGCAACAGGGCTGAAAAACTGTTTTTT
CASNRAEKLFF
>-|TRBJ2-1|TRBV5-4|few
TGTGCCAGCAGCTTAACAAAAAATGAGCAGTTCTTC
CASSLTKNEQFF
>-|TRBJ2-3|TRBV9|few
TGTGCCAGCAGCGTAGTTCAGGGGACGGATACGCAGTATTTT
CASSVVQGTDTQYF
>-|TRBJ1-3|TRBV6-1|-
TGTGCCACCGCTACAGGCACAAACTCTGGAAACACCATATATTTT
CATATGTNSGNTIYF
>-|TRBJ1-1|TRBV19|-
TGTGCCAGTAGCCAACAGGGGAACACTGAAGCTTTCTTT
CASSQQGNTEAFF
>-|TRBJ2-2|TRBV5-1|-
TGCGCCAGCACCGTGACAACGGCGAACACCGGGGAGCTGTTTTTT
CASTVTTANTGELFF
>TRBD1|TRBJ2-7|TRBV5-1|-
TGCGCCAGCAGCTTGGGGCCGGGGACAGCCTACGAGCAGTACTTC
CASSLGPGTAYEQYF
>-|TRBJ1-2|TRBV30|-
TGTGCCTGGAGCCCAGGGGTCGGCTACACCTTC
CAWSPGVGYTF
>-|TRBJ2-7|TRBV11-3|-
TGTGCCAGCAGCTTACGTGGCGGCTACTCCTACGAGCAGTACTTC
CASSLRGGYSYEQYF
>TRBD2|TRBJ2-1|TRBV7-2|once
TGTGCCAGCAGCTTAGCGGTAATAGCGGGGACCACCTACAATGAGCAGTTCTTC
CASSLAVIAGTTYNEQFF
>-|TRBJ1-2|TRBV2|-
TGTGCCAGCAGGGACGGTCGGACTCCCCTTACCCATGGCTACACCTTC
CASRDGRTPLTHGYTF
>TRBD1|TRBJ2-7|TRBV7-9|-
TGTGCCAGCAGCTTCGGGACAGGGGCGGGCGAGCAGTACTTC
CASSFGTGAGEQYF
>TRBD1|TRBJ2-5|TRBV6-6|-
TGTGCCAGCAGTTGGGGACAGCCCCAAGAGACCCAGTACTTC
CASSWGQPQETQYF
>TRBD2|TRBJ2-5|TRBV27|-
TGTGCCAGCAGTTTGGCGGGACTAGCGGGCAAGACCCAGTACTTC
CASSLAGLAGKTQYF
>-|TRBJ1-6|TRBV6-5|few
TGTGCCAGCATAATGAGGACCCAGGGATCACCCCTCCACTTT
CASIMRTQGSPLHF
>TRBD1|TRBJ1-3|TRBV7-9|-
TGTGCCAGCAGCCGCAACAGGGGTGGAAACACCATATATTTT
CASSRNRGGNTIYF
>TRBD1|TRBJ1-4|TRBV15|-
TGTGCCACCAGCACTCGACAGGGTGAGGATGAAAAACTGTTTTTT
CATSTRQGEDEKLFF
>TRBD2|TRBJ2-2|TRBV19|-
TGTGCCAGTAGTATAGGGCTAGCGGGGGTGTACACCGGGGAGCTGTTTTTT
CASSIGLAGVYTGELFF
>-|TRBJ1-5|TRBV7-9|-
TGTGCCAGCAGCTTAGAGGGGGGGATTCAGCCCCAGCATTTT
CASSLEGGIQPQHF
>TRBD1|TRBJ2-2|TRBV19|-
TGTGCCAGTAGGGGACAGGCCCGAAGTAGGGGAACCGGGGAGCTGTTTTTT
CASRGQARSRGTGELFF
>TRBD2|TRBJ2-3|TRBV29-1|-
TGCAGCGTTAACGGACTAGCGGGGAGCACAGATACGCAGTATTTT
CSVNGLAGSTDTQYF
>-|TRBJ1-1|TRBV5-1|-
TGCGCCAGCAGCTTGGAGGCGGGAATCGCTGAAGCTTTCTTT
CASSLEAGIAEAFF
>-|TRBJ2-2|TRBV29-1|-
TGCAGCGTTGAAGTGGGCAGGGGCAGGGAGCTGTTTTTT
CSVEVGRGRELFF
>-|TRBJ1-3|TRBV4-1|-
TGCGCCAGCAGCCAAGACAGGGCTGAAAACACCATATATTTT
CASSQDRAENTIYF
>-|TRBJ2-1|TRBV15|-
TGTGCCACCAGCAGGGGAAGGACGGGAAGCTCCTACAATGAGCAGTTCTTC
CATSRGRTGSSYNEQFF
>TRBD2|TRBJ2-5|TRBV27|-
TGTGCCAGCAGTGTTGTGGGGACTAGCGGGAGGAAGGTGGAGACCCAGTACTTC
CASSVVGTSGRKVETQYF
>-|TRBJ2-1|TRBV6-1|-
TGTGCCAGCAGCCGAGAGAGGTTCAATGAGCAGTTCTTC
CASSRERFNEQFF
>-|TRBJ2-3|TRBV27|-
TGTGCCAGCAGTTTATCGCAGAACACAGATACGCAGTATTTT
CASSLSQNTDTQYF
>TRBD2|TRBJ2-1|TRBV27|-
TGTGCCAGCAGTTTGGGGGGGAGCTCCTACAATGAGCAGTTCTTC
CASSLGGSSYNEQFF
>-|TRBJ1-2|TRBV6-6|-
TGTGCCAGCAGTTACGACAGGAAGATCTATGGCTACACCTTC
CASSYDRKIYGYTF
>TRBD2|TRBJ2-1|TRBV19|-
TGTGCCAGTAGTATTCGGCAGTCTAGCGGGGGGCCCAGCTCCTACAATGAGCAGTTCTTC
CASSIRQSSGGPSSYNEQFF
>TRBD1|TRBJ1-3|TRBV6-1|-
TGTGCCAGCAGTGATACAAGGACAGGAGATCGAAACACCATATATTTT
CASSDTRTGDRNTIYF
>-|TRBJ1-6|TRBV25-1|few
TGTGCCAGCAGTGGGCAGGGAGGACCCTATTCACCCCTCCACTTT
CASSGQGGPYSPLHF
>TRBD1|TRBJ2-6|TRBV9|-
TGTGCCAGCAGCGGGACAGGGTCTGGGGCCAACGTCCTGACTTTC
CASSGTGSGANVLTF
>-|TRBJ2-2|TRBV19|-
TGTGCCACTCTCCGTCTCACCGGGGAGCTGTTTTTT
CATLRLTGELFF
>-|TRBJ1-1|TRBV14|-
TGTGCCAGCAGCCAAGGAGGCAGGGGCACGAGCACTGAAGCTTTCTTT
CASSQGGRGTSTEAFF
>TRBD2|TRBJ2-3|TRBV10-3|-
TGTGCCATCTTGGCGGGAGGCACAGATACGCAGTATTTT
CAILAGGTDTQYF
>-|TRBJ1-1|TRBV30|-
TGTGCCTGGAGGAAGGGGGGAGGGCACACTGAAGCTTTCTTT
CAWRKGGGHTEAFF
>-|TRBJ1-4|TRBV5-1|-
TGCGCCAGCAGCTTCCAGGGTGATGAAAAACTGTTTTTT
CASSFQGDEKLFF
>TRBD2|TRBJ2-2|TRBV5-4|-
TGTGCCAGCAGCCTCACCCTCTTAGCGGGGACGAACACCGGGGAGCTGTTTTTT
CASSLTLLAGTNTGELFF
>TRBD1|TRBJ1-2|TRBV6-1|-
TGTGCCAGCAGTGTCGACAGGGGTGGCTATGGCTACACCTTC
CASSVDRGGYGYTF
>TRBD2|TRBJ2-2|TRBV5-1|-
TGTGCCAGCAGCCCGGGGGGGTACGGGGAGCTGTTTTTT
CASSPGGYGELFF
>TRBD2|TRBJ2-2|TRBV6-4|-
TGTGCCAGCAGCGTTAGCGGGAGGGCCGGGGAGCTGTTTTTT
CASSVSGRAGELFF
>TRBD1|TRBJ2-7|TRBV2|-
TGTGCCAGCAGGGACAGGGGTTTCTACGAGCAGTACTTC
CASRDRGFYEQYF
>-|TRBJ1-2|TRBV9|-
TGTGCCAGCAGCCTCGAAGGCCTAACGGGTGGCTACACCTTC
CASSLEGLTGGYTF
>-|TRBJ2-3|TRBV2|-
TGTGCCAGCAGTGAGGAGATGCTAGGCACAGATACGCAGTATTTT
CASSEEMLGTDTQYF
>-|TRBJ1-5|TRBV6-1|-
TGTGCCAGCAGTGAAGCGAGGACACATAGCAATCAGCCCCAGCATTTT
CASSEARTHSNQPQHF
>-|TRBJ2-2|TRBV7-9|-
TGTGCCAGCAGCTTAGCTCTGGGCAGGGGGGACACCGGGGAGCTGTTTTTT
CASSLALGRGDTGELFF
>TRBD1|TRBJ1-2|TRBV27|-
TGTGCCAGCAGTTCTCCGGGACAGGGGGCGCATGTCTACACCTTC
CASSSPGQGAHVYTF
>TRBD1|TRBJ2-7|TRBV2|-
TGTGCCAGCCTAAATGGACAGGGCCACGAGCAGTACTTC
CASLNGQGHEQYF
>-|TRBJ1-5|TRBV19|-
TGTGCCAGTAGTATAGTAGGACAGAAAAATCAGCCCCAGCATTTT
CASSIVGQKNQPQHF
>-|TRBJ1-5|TRBV6-5|once
TGTGCCAGCAGTCCCGGACACTATCAGCCCCAGCATTTT
CASSPGHYQPQHF
>TRBD2|TRBJ2-1|TRBV5-1|-
TGCGCCAGCAGCTTAGGGACTAGCGGGACAAATGAGCAGTTCTTC
CASSLGTSGTNEQFF
>-|TRBJ1-2|TRBV6-5|-
TGTGCCAGCAGACGAGATCAGGGTAGCGGCTACACCTTC
CASRRDQGSGYTF